The entry below describes one T cell receptor beta chain. What antigen it recognizes has not been identified. No per-base quality is available; no much larger clone lies one base away. The data derive from a study of T cell repertoires in cytomegalovirus infection (dated by TCRdb to about 2019). As for the study more broadly: Donor HLA type was relevant to the analysis, because carriage of CMV infection together with the matching HLA type was indicated by public TCR beta signatures.

Findings and caveats that apply to the study as a whole: In both this cohort and an independent cohort of more than 350 donors, the cumulative frequency of public TCR beta family members distinguished carriers of CMV infection plus the relevant HLA type. In the ex vivo response, HLA-C-restricted CMV-specific TCR beta clonotypes were dominant, and in two of eight donors the single most frequent clonotype came from this HLA-C-restricted group.

These reads were obtained on an Illumina HiSeq 1500. The raw public reads went through TCRdb reprocessing: fastp at Q25, MiXCR clone calling, in-frame beta chains kept. CDR3 protein sequences are deduplicated, and each keeps its most common genes and DNA. In all, the sample holds some 180,000 distinct CDR3 sequences, and roughly 17% of those were seen once. About 23% of the sample belongs to the ten largest clones. The receptor was isolated from a human donor in good health (CMV status not recorded). Some clones in this sample may be carry-over from other donors' samples. Specimen: CD8+ T cells from PBMCs.

The CDR3 here reads CASSSGEPGYGNTIYF. The nucleotide sequence is TGTGCCAGCAGCTCAGGGGAACCGGGATATGGAAACACCATATATTTT. The chain joins TRBV7-9 to TRBJ1-3, with TRBD1 perhaps the D gene, on 6 matching bases. From the germline V gene (reference sequence), CDR1 is SEHNR and CDR2 is FQNEAQ. The CDR3 covers 16 residues, taking in both the cysteine and the phenylalanine. Just the 48-base CDR3 DNA is kept, in frame starting at base 1. The V and J ends are trimmed by 4 bases and 3 bases, leaving 16 bases between them.